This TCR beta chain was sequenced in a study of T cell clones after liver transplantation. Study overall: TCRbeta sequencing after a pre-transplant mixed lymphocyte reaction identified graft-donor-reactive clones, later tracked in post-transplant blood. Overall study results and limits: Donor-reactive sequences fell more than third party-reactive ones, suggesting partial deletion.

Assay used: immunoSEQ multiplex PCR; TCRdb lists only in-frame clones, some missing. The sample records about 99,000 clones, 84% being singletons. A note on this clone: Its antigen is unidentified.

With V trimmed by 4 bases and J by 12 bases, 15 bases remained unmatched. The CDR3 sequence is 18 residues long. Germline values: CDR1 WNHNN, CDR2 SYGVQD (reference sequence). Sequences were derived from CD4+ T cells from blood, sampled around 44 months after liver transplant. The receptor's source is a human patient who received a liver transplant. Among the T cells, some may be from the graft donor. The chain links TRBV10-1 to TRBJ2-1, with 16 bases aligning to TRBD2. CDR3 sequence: CASSGPTGTSGRATGQFF. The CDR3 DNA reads TGCGCCAGCAGTGGCCCCACAGGGACTAGCGGGAGGGCCACGGGGCAGTTCTTC.